These 5 T cell receptor beta chains came from one sample sequenced in a study of T-cell memory formation after mild COVID-19. Each CDR3 protein gets one entry after TCRdb re-called the 5' RACE reads with MiXCR. The data show tens of thousands of distinct CDR3 sequences, 21% seen once. Sequencing was performed on PBMCs or a T cell subset sorted from them (not recorded which). The source is an adult who had mild COVID-19 (a few samples of this study predate the infection). Cell type and time point are not known.

This clonotype has just a few counts. This sequence joins TRBV12-3 or TRBV12-4 and TRBJ2-7; 7 bases agree with TRBD1. The V gene end was trimmed by 1 base and the J gene end by 4 bases; junction bases not matched to a gene: 1. The CDR3 consists of 13 residues. Here the CDR3 reads CASSLGRGYEQYF. In nucleotides, the CDR3 is TGTGCCAGCAGTTTAGGCAGGGGGTACGAGCAGTACTTC.

This clonotype has a count of ten or more. This chain links TRBV5-1 with TRBJ2-1; TRBD1 matches at 8 bases. After removal of 4 bases from V and 13 bases from J, the junction contained 7 bases not matched to a gene. CDR1 SGHRS and CDR2 YFSETQ come from the germline V gene. This CDR3 region has 12 residues. CDR3 sequence: CASSEDRGGQFF. CDR3 DNA: TGCGCCAGCAGCGAAGACAGGGGAGGTCAGTTCTTC.

This clonotype has a handful of counts. CDR3 nucleotides: TGTGCCAGCAGCTTAGATTGGGTACAACGCAATGAGCAGTTCTTC. Translated, it gives CASSLDWVQRNEQFF. The chain links TRBV11-3 to TRBJ2-1; D is unresolved. CDR1 and CDR2 (germline): SGHNT, YENEEA. Trimming left V 0 bases short and J 6 bases short, with 12 bases between. This CDR3 contains 15 residues.

Many counts were recorded for this clonotype. The chain combines TRBV11-2 with TRBJ2-1; 13 bases are a match to TRBD2. The CDR3 loop spans 16 amino acids. Germline trimming cut 1 base from V and 7 bases from J; bases unmatched to any gene: 4. Germline lookup yields CDR1 SGHAT and CDR2 FQNNGV. The DNA for the CDR3 is TGTGCCAGCAGCTTAGTACTAGCGGGGGGGAAAAATGAGCAGTTCTTC. Its protein product is CASSLVLAGGKNEQFF.

This clonotype was counted ten times or more. The chain uses TRBV27 and TRBJ2-3; D uncertain. This CDR3 is 12 amino acids long. Germline lookup yields CDR1 MNHEY and CDR2 SMNVEV (reference sequence). With 4 bases removed from V and 1 base from J, the gap between germline ends came to 3 bases. CDR3 DNA: TGTGCCAGCAGTTCTCGCACAGATACGCAGTATTTT. It is translated as CASSSRTDTQYF.